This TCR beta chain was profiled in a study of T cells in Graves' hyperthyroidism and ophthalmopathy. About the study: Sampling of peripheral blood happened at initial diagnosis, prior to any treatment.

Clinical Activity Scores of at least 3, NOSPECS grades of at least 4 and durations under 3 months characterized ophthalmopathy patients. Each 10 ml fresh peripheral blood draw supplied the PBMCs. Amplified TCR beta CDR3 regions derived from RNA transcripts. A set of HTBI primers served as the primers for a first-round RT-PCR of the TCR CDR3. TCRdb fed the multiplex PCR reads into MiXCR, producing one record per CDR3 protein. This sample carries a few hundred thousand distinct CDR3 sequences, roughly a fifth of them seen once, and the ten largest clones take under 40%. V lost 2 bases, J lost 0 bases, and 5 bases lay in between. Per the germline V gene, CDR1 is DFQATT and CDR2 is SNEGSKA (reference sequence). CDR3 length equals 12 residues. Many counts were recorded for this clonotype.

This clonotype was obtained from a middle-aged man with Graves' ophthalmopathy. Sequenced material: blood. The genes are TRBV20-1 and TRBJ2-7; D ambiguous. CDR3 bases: TGCAGTGCTAGACCGTTCTCCTACGAGCAGTACTTC. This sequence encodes CSARPFSYEQYF.